One sample yielded the 22 T cell receptor beta chains listed below, sequenced in a study of T cell repertoires in cytomegalovirus infection. MiXCR was run by TCRdb on the reads, yielding one entry per CDR3 protein. The table records 54,000 or so distinct CDR3 sequences, around 30% of them present only once. These receptors are not linked to any known antigen. The specimen sequenced was PBMCs, sequenced either directly or after in vitro stimulation (not recorded which). The source is a human donor in good health (CMV status not recorded). Some clones in this sample may be carry-over from other donors' samples.

The rearrangement links TRBV6-1 to TRBJ2-5; possibly TRBD2 for D (5 bases). Germline CDR1 MNHNS, CDR2 SASEGT. The CDR3 length is 14 residues. V dropped 1 base and J dropped 2 bases, with 8 bases sitting between them. Here the CDR3 reads CASSEGLAQETQYF. The CDR3 nucleotides are TGTGCCAGCAGTGAAGGGCTAGCTCAAGAGACCCAGTACTTC.

This sequence joins TRBV29-1 and TRBJ2-7, with D possibly being TRBD1 (6 bases). Trimming removed 4 bases at V and 7 bases at J, with 20 bases between. The germline V gene has CDR1 SQVTM and CDR2 ANQGSEA. This CDR3 has 14 residues. CDR3 protein: CSVVDGQNSKEQYF. CDR3 DNA sequence: TGCAGCGTTGTAGATGGACAGAACTCTAAAGAGCAGTACTTC.

The rearrangement joins TRBV11-2 to TRBJ2-1; a possible D gene is TRBD2 (6 bases). V gave up 1 base and J gave up 4 bases, with 11 bases separating them. This CDR3 is built from 15 residues. CDR1 is SGHAT and CDR2 is FQNNGV in the germline V gene. As DNA, the CDR3 is TGTGCCAGCAGCTTAGGCGCGGGACCTTACAATGAGCAGTTCTTC. Its protein product is CASSLGAGPYNEQFF.

The sample holds many counts of this clonotype. The rearrangement joins TRBV7-2 to TRBJ1-2; D remains ambiguous. This CDR3 comprises 15 residues. The germline gives CDR1 SGHTA, CDR2 FQGNSA. V lost 1 base to trimming and J lost 1 base, with 10 bases between them. The CDR3, as DNA: TGTGCCAGCAGCTTAGTCCCGGGATATAACTATGGCTACACCTTC. It encodes CASSLVPGYNYGYTF.

This chain joins TRBV6-1 and TRBJ2-5; no clear D gene. V was cut by 3 bases and J by 1 base, with 3 bases left in between. The CDR3 runs to 12 residues. Germline CDR1 reads MNHNS; CDR2 reads SASEGT. Here the CDR3 DNA reads TGTGCCAGCAGTGATGCCCAAGAGACCCAGTACTTC. This gives the protein CASSDAQETQYF.

A remark on this clonotype: At one end the junction does not follow the germline gene, possibly because of a read error. The V gene is TRBV5-3, the J gene TRBJ2-7, with no clear D. TRBV5-3 is classed as an ORF, of uncertain function. CDR3 length equals 13 residues. CDR3 DNA sequence: TGTGCCAGCAGCTTGGTCAGCCGCGACGAGCAGTACTTC. Amino acids: CASSLVSRDEQYF.

The chain recombines TRBV12-3 or TRBV12-4 with TRBJ1-5, with D perhaps TRBD1 (5 bases). The CDR3 is 13 residues long. The V gene lost 3 bases and the J gene lost 7 bases, with 10 bases spanning the gap. The DNA for the CDR3 is TGTGCCAGCAGTTTGACAGAGCTACAGCCCCAGCATTTT. Translation gives CASSLTELQPQHF.

This clonotype was detected only once. The chain carries TRBV27 and TRBJ1-5; TRBD1 matches at 7 bases. CDR1 is MNHEY, CDR2 SMNVEV, per germline (reference sequence). V lost 6 bases and J lost 6; bases outside the gene matches: 8. CDR3 size: 14 residues. In DNA form, the CDR3 reads TGTGCCAGCAGACGGACAGGTACATCTCAGCCCCAGCATTTT. Its protein product is CASRRTGTSQPQHF.

The chain carries TRBV5-5 and TRBJ2-7; possible D gene TRBD1, 5 bases. This CDR3 has 18 amino acids. V lost 4 bases, J lost 2 bases, and 25 bases lay in between. The germline V gene encodes CDR1 SGHKS and CDR2 YYEKEE (reference sequence). CDR3 protein: CASSAETELTDPPYEQYF. In nucleotides, the CDR3 is TGTGCCAGCAGCGCCGAGACAGAGCTAACGGACCCCCCCTACGAGCAGTACTTC.

This clonotype has at least ten counts. The gene calls are TRBV10-3 and TRBJ1-2, with D hard to call. The V end lost 6 bases, the J end lost 8 bases, and 16 bases lay between the germline ends. Looked up from germline, CDR1 is ENHRY and CDR2 is SYGVKD. The CDR3 sequence is 13 residues long. CDR3 protein: CAIRGGLTEGYTF. The CDR3, as DNA: TGTGCCATCAGGGGTGGACTAACGGAGGGCTACACCTTC.

This clonotype was found a few times. The CDR3 nucleotides are TGTGCCAGCAGTTCGGCGGGAGGGCAGGTCCAAGAGACCCAGTACTTC. The encoded protein is CASSSAGGQVQETQYF. The chain uses TRBV6-5 and TRBJ2-5; 9 bases agree with TRBD2. V gave up 4 bases and J gave up 1 base; unmatched junction bases: 7. The CDR3 length is 16 residues. Germline CDR1 reads MNHEY; CDR2 reads SVGAGI.

The chain combines TRBV10-3 with TRBJ1-1, with TRBD1 as a possible D gene (5 bases). The CDR3 runs 13 residues. Germline CDR1 ENHRY, CDR2 SYGVKD. V lost 9 bases and J lost 0, with 11 bases in between. The CDR3 nucleotides are TGTGCCATGAGTATAGGGGTGAACACTGAAGCTTTCTTT. Amino acids: CAMSIGVNTEAFF.

This clonotype has at least ten counts. The V gene is TRBV4-1, the J gene TRBJ2-1, with D tentatively TRBD2 (6 bases). V was pared by 5 bases and J by 0 bases, with 20 bases between. This CDR3 contains 18 residues. Per the germline V gene, CDR1 is MGHRA and CDR2 is YSYEKL. This chain's CDR3 is CASSSPKGGVSSYNEQFF. DNA for the CDR3: TGCGCCAGCAGCTCTCCGAAAGGAGGGGTAAGCTCCTACAATGAGCAGTTCTTC.

V and J are TRBV20-1 and TRBJ2-5, with 8 bases identical to TRBD1. After removal of 1 base from V and 7 bases from J, the junction contained 14 bases not matched to a gene. Germline V CDR1 and CDR2: DFQATT, SNEGSKA (reference sequence). The CDR3 totals 16 residues. The CDR3 protein is CSARATTGVAGGTQYF. The CDR3 DNA sequence: TGCAGTGCTAGAGCGACGACAGGGGTTGCTGGTGGGACCCAGTACTTC.

The chain combines TRBV12-3 or TRBV12-4 with TRBJ2-3; no reliable D call. CDR3 length: 11 residues. Between the trimmed V and J ends, which lost 6 bases and 7 bases, there was a span of 8 bases. The CDR3 DNA follows: TGTGCCAGCAGCCCCCGCCATACGCAGTATTTT. Its translation: CASSPRHTQYF.

This clonotype was recorded a few times. The chain carries TRBV20-1 and TRBJ2-2, with 10 bases that match TRBD2. The CDR3 spans 15 residues. Germline loops: CDR1 DFQATT, CDR2 SNEGSKA (reference sequence). J gave up 4 bases and V 3 bases, and 5 bases lay outside the gene matches. CDR3 sequence: CSASGLAGVTGELFF. CDR3 bases: TGCAGTGCTAGTGGGCTAGCGGGAGTCACCGGGGAGCTGTTTTTT.

The chain uses TRBV7-2 and TRBJ2-4; maybe TRBD2 (6 bases). This CDR3 contains 19 residues. Deletions cut 4 bases from V and 1 base from J, with 23 bases between. CDR1 is SGHTA and CDR2 is FQGNSA in the germline V gene. CDR3 protein: CASSWGGARQTRAKNIQYF. The DNA for the CDR3 is TGTGCCAGCAGCTGGGGCGGGGCGAGACAGACCCGGGCCAAAAACATTCAGTACTTC.

V is TRBV7-6 and J is TRBJ2-7; D assignment may be TRBD1 or TRBD2 (5 bases each). V lost 5 bases, J lost 3 bases, and 17 bases lay in between. CDR1 and CDR2 from the germline V gene are SGHVS and FNYEAQ. This CDR3 contains 15 residues. Here the CDR3 reads CASSLSPGRVYEQYF. CDR3 coding DNA: TGTGCCAGCAGCCTATCCCCAGGGAGAGTCTACGAGCAGTACTTC.

The chain employs TRBV6-1 and TRBJ2-3; the D is unclear. Germline assignment: CDR1 MNHNS and CDR2 SASEGT. There are 12 residues in the CDR3. V shed 2 bases and J shed 6 bases, with 6 bases lying between them. CDR3 in DNA: TGTGCCAGCAGTGAAATCGGGGATACGCAGTATTTT. It translates to CASSEIGDTQYF.

This clonotype has a handful of counts. The chain has TRBV7-9 and TRBJ2-5, with D perhaps TRBD1 or TRBD2 (5 bases each). CDR1 is SEHNR and CDR2 is FQNEAQ in the germline V gene (reference sequence). V lost 2 bases to trimming and J lost 4 bases, with 11 bases between them. The CDR3 is 14 residues long. The CDR3 is CASSLSRGPETQYF. The CDR3 DNA reads as TGTGCCAGCAGCTTATCCCGGGGCCCAGAGACCCAGTACTTC.

This clonotype was detected a few times. The gene calls are TRBV6-2 or TRBV6-3 and TRBJ1-5; no clear D gene. Between the trimmed V and J ends, which lost 7 bases and 6 bases, there was a span of 10 bases. Germline CDR1 is MNHEY and CDR2 is SVGEGT. CDR3 length equals 12 residues. CDR3 sequence reads: CASTTSVQPQHF. As DNA, the CDR3 is TGTGCCAGCACCACTTCTGTTCAGCCCCAGCATTTT.

The chain carries TRBV6-4 and TRBJ2-1; 10 nucleotides match TRBD2. CDR1 MRHNA and CDR2 SNTAGT come from the germline V gene. J lost 0 bases, V lost 8 bases, and 4 bases had no gene match. The CDR3 loop spans 15 amino acids. The CDR3 region has the DNA TGTGCCAGCTCAAAGCGGGGGGGCTCCTACAATGAGCAGTTCTTC. It is translated as CASSKRGGSYNEQFF.